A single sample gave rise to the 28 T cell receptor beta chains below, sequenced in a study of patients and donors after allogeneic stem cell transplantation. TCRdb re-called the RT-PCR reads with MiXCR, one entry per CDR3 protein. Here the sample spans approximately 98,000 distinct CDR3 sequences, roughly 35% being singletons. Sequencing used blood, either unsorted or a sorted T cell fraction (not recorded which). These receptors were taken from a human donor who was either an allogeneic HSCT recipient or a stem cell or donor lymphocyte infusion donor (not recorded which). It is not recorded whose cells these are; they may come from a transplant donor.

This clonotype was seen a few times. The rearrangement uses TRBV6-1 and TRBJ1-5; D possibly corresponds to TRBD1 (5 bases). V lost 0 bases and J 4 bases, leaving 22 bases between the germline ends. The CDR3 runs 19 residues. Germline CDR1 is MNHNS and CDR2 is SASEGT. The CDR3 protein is CASSEAPQDIEGGNQPQHF. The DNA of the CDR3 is TGTGCCAGCAGTGAAGCGCCACAGGACATAGAAGGAGGAAATCAGCCCCAGCATTTT.

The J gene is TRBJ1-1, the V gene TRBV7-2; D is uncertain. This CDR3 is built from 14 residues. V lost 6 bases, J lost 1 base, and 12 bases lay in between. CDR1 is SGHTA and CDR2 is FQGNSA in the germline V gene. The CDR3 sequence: CASREGRWNTEAFF. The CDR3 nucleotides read TGTGCCAGCAGAGAAGGGAGGTGGAACACTGAAGCTTTCTTT. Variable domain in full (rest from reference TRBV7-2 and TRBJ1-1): GAGVSQSPSNKVTEKGKDVELRCDPISGHTALYWYRQSLGQGLEFLIYFQGNSAPDKSGLPSDRFSAERTGGSVSTLTIQRTQQEDSAVYLCASREGRWNTEAFFGQGTRLTVV.

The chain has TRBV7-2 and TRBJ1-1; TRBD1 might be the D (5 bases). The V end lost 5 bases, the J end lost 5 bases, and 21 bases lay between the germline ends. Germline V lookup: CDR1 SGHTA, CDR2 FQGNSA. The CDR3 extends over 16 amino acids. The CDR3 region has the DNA TGTGCCAGCAGCCTACTCTCGCAGGGCGTTCAGACTGAAGCTTTCTTT. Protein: CASSLLSQGVQTEAFF.

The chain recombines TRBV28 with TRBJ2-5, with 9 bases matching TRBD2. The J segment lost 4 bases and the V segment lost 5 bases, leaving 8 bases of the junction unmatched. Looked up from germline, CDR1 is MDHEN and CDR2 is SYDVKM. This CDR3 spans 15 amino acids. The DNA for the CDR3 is TGTGCCAGCAGTCCGCTTCAACTAGCGGGAGAGACCCAGTACTTC. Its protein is CASSPLQLAGETQYF.

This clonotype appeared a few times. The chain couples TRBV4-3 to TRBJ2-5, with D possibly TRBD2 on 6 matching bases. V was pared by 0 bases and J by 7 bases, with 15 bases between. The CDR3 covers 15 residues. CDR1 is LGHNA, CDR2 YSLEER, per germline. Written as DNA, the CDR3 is TGCGCCAGCAGCCAAGAGCCAACTAGCTTTGGGACCCAGTACTTC. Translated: CASSQEPTSFGTQYF.

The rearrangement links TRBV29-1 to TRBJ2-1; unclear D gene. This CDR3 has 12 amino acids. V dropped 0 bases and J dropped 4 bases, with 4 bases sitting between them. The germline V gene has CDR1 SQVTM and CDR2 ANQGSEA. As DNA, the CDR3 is TGCAGCGTTGAAGAATGGTACAATGAGCAGTTCTTC. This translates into CSVEEWYNEQFF.

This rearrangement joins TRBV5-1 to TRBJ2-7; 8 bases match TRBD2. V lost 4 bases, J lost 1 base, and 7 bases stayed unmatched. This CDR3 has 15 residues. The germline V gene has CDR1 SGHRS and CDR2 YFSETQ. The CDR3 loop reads CASSPGAGASYEQYF. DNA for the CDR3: TGCGCCAGCAGCCCCGGAGCGGGAGCATCCTACGAGCAGTACTTC.

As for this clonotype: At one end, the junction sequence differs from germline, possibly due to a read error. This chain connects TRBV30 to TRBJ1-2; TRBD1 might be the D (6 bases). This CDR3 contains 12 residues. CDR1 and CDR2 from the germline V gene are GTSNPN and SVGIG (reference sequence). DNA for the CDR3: TGTGCCTGGAACCAGGACAGACTTGGCTTCACCTTC. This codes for CAWNQDRLGFTF.

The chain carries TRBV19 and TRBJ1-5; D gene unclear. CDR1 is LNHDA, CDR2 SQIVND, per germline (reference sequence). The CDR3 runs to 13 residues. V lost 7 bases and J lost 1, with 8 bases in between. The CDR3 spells CASKEQSNQPQHF. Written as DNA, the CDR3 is TGTGCCAGTAAGGAGCAGAGCAATCAGCCCCAGCATTTT.

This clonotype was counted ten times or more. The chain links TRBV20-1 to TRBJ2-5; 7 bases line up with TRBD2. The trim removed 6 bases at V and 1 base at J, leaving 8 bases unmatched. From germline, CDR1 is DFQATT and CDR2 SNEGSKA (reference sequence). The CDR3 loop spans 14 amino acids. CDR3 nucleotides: TGCAGTGCCACCCGAACTAGCGTCCAAGAGACCCAGTACTTC. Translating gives CSATRTSVQETQYF.

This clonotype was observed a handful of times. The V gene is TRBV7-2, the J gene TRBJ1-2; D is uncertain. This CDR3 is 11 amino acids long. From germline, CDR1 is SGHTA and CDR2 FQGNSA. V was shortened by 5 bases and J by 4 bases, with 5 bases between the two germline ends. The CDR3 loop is CASSVFYGYTF. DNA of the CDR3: TGTGCCAGCAGCGTTTTCTATGGCTACACCTTC.

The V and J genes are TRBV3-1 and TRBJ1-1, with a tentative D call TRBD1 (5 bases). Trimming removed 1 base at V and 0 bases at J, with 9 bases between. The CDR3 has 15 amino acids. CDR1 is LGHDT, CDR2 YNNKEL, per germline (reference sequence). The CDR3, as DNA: TGTGCCAGCAGCCAAGGACAGTCCATGAACACTGAAGCTTTCTTT. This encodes CASSQGQSMNTEAFF.

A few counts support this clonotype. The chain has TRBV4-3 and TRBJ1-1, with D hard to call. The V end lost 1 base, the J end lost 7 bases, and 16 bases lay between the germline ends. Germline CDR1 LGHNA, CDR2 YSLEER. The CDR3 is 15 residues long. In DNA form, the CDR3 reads TGCGCCAGCAGCCAAGGAAGGCGGAACGTAGGTGAAGCTTTCTTT. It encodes CASSQGRRNVGEAFF.

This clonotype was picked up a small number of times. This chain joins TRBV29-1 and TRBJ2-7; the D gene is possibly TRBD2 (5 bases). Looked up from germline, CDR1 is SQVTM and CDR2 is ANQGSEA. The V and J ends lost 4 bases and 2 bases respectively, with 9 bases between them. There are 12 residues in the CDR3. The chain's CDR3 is CSVGGVTYEQYF. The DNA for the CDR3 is TGCAGCGTTGGGGGAGTAACCTACGAGCAGTACTTC.

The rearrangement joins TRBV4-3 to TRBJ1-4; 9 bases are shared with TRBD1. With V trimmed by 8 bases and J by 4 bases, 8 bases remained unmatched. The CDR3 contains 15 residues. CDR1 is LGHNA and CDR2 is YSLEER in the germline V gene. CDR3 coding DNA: TGCGCCAGCGTCAACAGGGGGCAGGTTAATGAAAAACTGTTTTTT. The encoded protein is CASVNRGQVNEKLFF.

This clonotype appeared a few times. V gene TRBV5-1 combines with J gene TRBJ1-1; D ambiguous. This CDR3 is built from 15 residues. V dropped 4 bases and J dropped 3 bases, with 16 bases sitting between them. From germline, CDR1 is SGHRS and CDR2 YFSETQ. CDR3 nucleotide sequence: TGCGCCAGCAGCCCATGGGGAAGGGAGGACACTGAAGCTTTCTTT. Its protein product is CASSPWGREDTEAFF.

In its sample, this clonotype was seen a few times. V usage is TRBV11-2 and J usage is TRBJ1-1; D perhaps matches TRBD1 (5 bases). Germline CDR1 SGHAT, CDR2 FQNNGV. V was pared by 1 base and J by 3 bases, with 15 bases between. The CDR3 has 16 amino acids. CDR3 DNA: TGTGCCAGCAGCTTAGGGCTGGGTCGGGGGGACACTGAAGCTTTCTTT. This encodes CASSLGLGRGDTEAFF.

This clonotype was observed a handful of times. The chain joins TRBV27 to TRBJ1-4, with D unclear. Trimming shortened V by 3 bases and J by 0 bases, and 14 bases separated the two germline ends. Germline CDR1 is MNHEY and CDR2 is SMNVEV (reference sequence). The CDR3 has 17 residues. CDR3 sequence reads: CASSLNRPSPTNEKLFF. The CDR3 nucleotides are TGTGCCAGCAGTTTGAACAGACCGTCCCCAACTAATGAAAAACTGTTTTTT. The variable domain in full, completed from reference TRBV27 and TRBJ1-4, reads EAQVTQNPRYLITVTGKKLTVTCSQNMNHEYMSWYRQDPGLGLRQIYYSMNVEVTDKGDVPEGYKVSRKEKRNFPLILESPSPNQTSLYFCASSLNRPSPTNEKLFFGSGTQLSVL.

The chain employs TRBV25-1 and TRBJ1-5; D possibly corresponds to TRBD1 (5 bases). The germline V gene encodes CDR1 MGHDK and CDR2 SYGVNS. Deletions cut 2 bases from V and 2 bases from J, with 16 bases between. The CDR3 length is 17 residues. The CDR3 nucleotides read TGTGCCAGCAGTGAACCCGCCAGGGACGGCGGCAATCAGCCCCAGCATTTT. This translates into CASSEPARDGGNQPQHF.

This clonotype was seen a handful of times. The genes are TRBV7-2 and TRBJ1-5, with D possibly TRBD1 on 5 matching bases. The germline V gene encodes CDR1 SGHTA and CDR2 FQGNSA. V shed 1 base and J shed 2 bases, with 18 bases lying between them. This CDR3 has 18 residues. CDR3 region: CASSLEFFGGVGNQPQHF. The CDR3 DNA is TGTGCCAGCAGCTTAGAATTTTTCGGGGGAGTAGGCAATCAGCCCCAGCATTTT.

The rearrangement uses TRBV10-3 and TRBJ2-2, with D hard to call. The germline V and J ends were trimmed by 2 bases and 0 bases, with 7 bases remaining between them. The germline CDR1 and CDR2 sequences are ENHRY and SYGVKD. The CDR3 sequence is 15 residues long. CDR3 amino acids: CAISERTANTGELFF. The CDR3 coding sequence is TGTGCCATCAGTGAGCGTACAGCGAACACCGGGGAGCTGTTTTTT.

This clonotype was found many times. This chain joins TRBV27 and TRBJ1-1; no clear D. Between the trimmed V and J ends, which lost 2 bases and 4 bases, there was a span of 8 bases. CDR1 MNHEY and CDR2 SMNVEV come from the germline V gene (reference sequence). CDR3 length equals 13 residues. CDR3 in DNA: TGTGCCAGCAGTTTAGAGGGAGGCACTGAAGCTTTCTTT. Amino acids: CASSLEGGTEAFF.

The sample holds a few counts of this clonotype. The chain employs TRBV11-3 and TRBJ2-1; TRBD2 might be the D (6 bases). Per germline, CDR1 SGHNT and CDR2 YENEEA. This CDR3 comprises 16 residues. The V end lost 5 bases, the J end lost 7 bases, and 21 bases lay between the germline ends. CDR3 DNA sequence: TGTGCCAGCAGCGCGGGACTCGTAACGGTCTTTAATGAGCAGTTCTTC. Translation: CASSAGLVTVFNEQFF.

The CDR3 region has the DNA TGTGCCAGCAGTTTGAGCGGGACTAGTAACACCGGGGAGCTGTTTTTT. Protein product: CASSLSGTSNTGELFF. The chain has TRBV28 and TRBJ2-2, with TRBD2 identical over 8 bases. CDR1 MDHEN and CDR2 SYDVKM come from the germline V gene. The CDR3 runs 16 residues. The V gene end was trimmed by 3 bases and the J gene end by 2 bases; junction bases not matched to a gene: 5.

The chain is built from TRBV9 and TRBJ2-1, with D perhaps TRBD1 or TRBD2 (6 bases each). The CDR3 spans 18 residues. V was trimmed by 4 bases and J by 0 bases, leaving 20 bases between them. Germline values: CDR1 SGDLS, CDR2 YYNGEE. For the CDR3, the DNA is TGTGCCAGCAGCCTAGGGGGGAAGCGGGCCTACTCCTACAATGAGCAGTTCTTC. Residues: CASSLGGKRAYSYNEQFF.

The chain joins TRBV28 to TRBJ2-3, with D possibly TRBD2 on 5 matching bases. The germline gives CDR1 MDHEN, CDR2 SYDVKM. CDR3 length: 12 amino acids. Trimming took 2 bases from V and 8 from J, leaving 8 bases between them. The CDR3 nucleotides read TGTGCCAGCAGTTTACATGCGGGTACGCAGTATTTT. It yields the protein CASSLHAGTQYF. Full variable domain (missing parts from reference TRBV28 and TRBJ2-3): DVKVTQSSRYLVKRTGEKVFLECVQDMDHENMFWYRQDPGLGLRLIYFSYDVKMKEKGDIPEGYSVSREKKERFSLILESASTNQTSMYLCASSLHAGTQYFGPGTRLTVL.

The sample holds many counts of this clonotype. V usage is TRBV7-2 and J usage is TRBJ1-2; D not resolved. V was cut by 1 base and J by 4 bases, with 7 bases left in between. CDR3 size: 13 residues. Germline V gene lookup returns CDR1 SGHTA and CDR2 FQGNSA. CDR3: CASSLVGLYGYTF. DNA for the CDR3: TGTGCCAGCAGCTTAGTCGGCCTCTATGGCTACACCTTC.

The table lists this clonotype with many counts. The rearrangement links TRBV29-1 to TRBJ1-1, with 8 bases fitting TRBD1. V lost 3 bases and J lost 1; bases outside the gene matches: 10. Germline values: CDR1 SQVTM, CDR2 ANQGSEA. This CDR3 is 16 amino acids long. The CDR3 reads CSVDPDREIGNTEAFF. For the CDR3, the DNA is TGCAGCGTTGACCCGGACAGGGAAATAGGGAACACTGAAGCTTTCTTT.